This T cell receptor beta chain derives from a study of cytomegalovirus exposure and HLA in healthy donors. Study at large: HLA-typed donors were the source of some 80 million unique TCRs, which an early data release held.

V was pared by 7 bases and J by 1 base, with 8 bases of the junction left unmatched. There are 15 residues in the CDR3. Germline V gene sequence: CDR1 LNHDA, CDR2 SQIVND (reference sequence). PCR employed 60 Vbeta and 13 Jbeta primers. Repertoires were generated with immunoSEQ multiplex PCR, while TCRdb's copy carries only in-frame clones and drops some. This repertoire shows about 160,000 clones, 80% found once; its top ten account for approximately 4.8%. This TCR derives from a man between 25 and 39 years old in good health and CMV-seronegative. The sample comprised PBMCs. The V gene is TRBV19, the J gene TRBJ2-7, with 9 bases that match TRBD1. CDR3 sequence reads: CASKERTGVSYEQYF. In DNA form, the CDR3 reads TGTGCCAGTAAAGAGCGGACAGGGGTTTCCTACGAGCAGTACTTC.